This is a list of T cell receptor beta chains from one sample in a study of blood T cells in healthy people across ages. TCRdb re-called the 5' RACE reads through MiXCR, storing one row per CDR3 protein. Among about 570,000 distinct CDR3 sequences listed, 25% to 30% were seen once. Source material: blood. The receptors shown here come from a woman between 70 and 85 years old in good health. Both conserved end residues are part of each CDR3. The D gene is left open where the match is weak. Size is stated for part of the rows, as once, few or many counts, or as a class when the clone is expanded.

j_gene,v_gene,abundance,d_gene,CDR3nt,CDR3aa
TRBJ1-2,TRBV3-1,few,.,TGTGCCAGCGGCACAGACTATGGCTACACCTTC,CASGTDYGYTF
TRBJ2-1,TRBV5-1,.,.,TGCGCCAGCAGCTTGGGACAGAATCTCGAGCAGTTCTTC,CASSLGQNLEQFF
TRBJ2-5,TRBV20-1,many,TRBD2,TGCAGTGCTAGAGATCCTAGCGGGGGGATTGCATACCAAGAGACCCAGTACTTC,CSARDPSGGIAYQETQYF
TRBJ2-3,TRBV19,.,TRBD2,TGTGCCAGTAGTAGCGGGGGGGCTGGGGCAGATACGCAGTATTTT,CASSSGGAGADTQYF
TRBJ1-2,TRBV6-1,few,.,TGTGCCAGCAGTAGAGCGAACTATGGCCACACCTTC,CASSRANYGHTF
TRBJ2-5,TRBV20-1,few,TRBD2,TGCAGTTCTACCGGGACTAGCGAGGTGCATCAGTACTTC,CSSTGTSEVHQYF
TRBJ2-7,TRBV7-9,.,.,TGTGCCAGCAGCTTAGGGTCGGGCAGGATCGTGGAGCAGTACTTC,CASSLGSGRIVEQYF
TRBJ2-1,TRBV14,.,.,TGTGCCAGCAGCCCACAGGGCGTCAATGAGCAGTTCTTC,CASSPQGVNEQFF
TRBJ2-4,TRBV7-2,few,.,TGTGCCAGCAAAAGCGAGGGGGGGGCTTGGGACATTCAGTACTTC,CASKSEGGAWDIQYF
TRBJ2-3,TRBV9,.,.,TGTGCCAGCAGCGTGCGGTCCGAGGGTACGCAGTATTTT,CASSVRSEGTQYF
TRBJ1-2,TRBV20-1,many,.,TGCAGTGCTAGAGAAGGCGAATTATCCTATGGCTACACCTTC,CSAREGELSYGYTF
TRBJ1-5,TRBV6-6,.,.,TGTGCCAGCAGTTCAGGGTGGAATCAGCCCCAGCATTTT,CASSSGWNQPQHF
TRBJ1-4,TRBV25-1,few,TRBD1,TGTGCCAGCAGTGGACAGGGGTCTCTTGAAAAACTGTTTTTT,CASSGQGSLEKLFF
TRBJ1-4,TRBV20-1,.,.,TGCAGTGCTAGCGGCAGGGCCAGAGAAAAACTGTTTTTT,CSASGRAREKLFF
TRBJ1-1,TRBV10-3,.,TRBD1,TGTGCCATCAGTGAGGGACAGGGGATGAACACTGAAGCTTTCTTT,CAISEGQGMNTEAFF
TRBJ2-5,TRBV4-3,few,.,TGCGCCAGCAGCCGCTTCACATGGGGGACCCAGTACTTC,CASSRFTWGTQYF
TRBJ2-5,TRBV5-6,few,.,TGTGCCAGCAGCTTGAGGAGGGATGTAGGCGGAGAGACCCAGTACTTC,CASSLRRDVGGETQYF
TRBJ2-2,TRBV9,.,.,TGTGCCAGCAGCGTCACAATGGAAACCGGGGAGCTGTTTTTT,CASSVTMETGELFF
TRBJ1-2,TRBV29-1,.,.,TGCAGCGTTGAATCTCCTGGGAGGACGGGGGGCTACACCTTC,CSVESPGRTGGYTF
TRBJ2-3,TRBV5-1,few,.,TGCGCCAGCAGATGGGGGTCAGGCCGCGACGGTACGCAGTATTTT,CASRWGSGRDGTQYF
TRBJ1-2,TRBV12-3/TRBV12-4,few,.,.,CASSFGQGASGNTF
TRBJ1-2,TRBV25-1,few,.,TGTGCCAGCAGTGAAGTGGGCAGGGAGGGGAACTATGGCTACACCTTC,CASSEVGREGNYGYTF
TRBJ2-7,TRBV6-5,.,.,TGTGCCAGCCAGAGCCCGAGGCAGGGGAAACAAGAGCAGTACTTC,CASQSPRQGKQEQYF
TRBJ2-4,TRBV7-2,few,.,TGTGCCAGCAGCTTCACGGGGCCCCTCCCCAAAAACATTCAGTACTTC,CASSFTGPLPKNIQYF
TRBJ2-1,TRBV9,.,.,TGTGCCAGCAGCGAGGGGGACTCCTACAATGAGCAGTTCTTC,CASSEGDSYNEQFF
TRBJ2-7,TRBV7-2,.,.,TGTGCCAGCAGTCATCGCGGGACAGCCTACGAGCAGTACTTC,CASSHRGTAYEQYF
TRBJ2-5,TRBV5-1,once,.,TGCGCCAGCAGGTTTACAGGGACGAGTCAAGAGACCCAGTACTTC,CASRFTGTSQETQYF
TRBJ1-6,TRBV7-2,few,.,TGTGCCAGCAGCTTAGAGCGGGGGGATACACCCCTCCACTTT,CASSLERGDTPLHF
TRBJ2-5,TRBV10-3,.,TRBD2,TGTGCCATCAGCGTCGGACTAGCGGGTGGAGAGACCCAGTACTTC,CAISVGLAGGETQYF
TRBJ2-3,TRBV12-3/TRBV12-4,.,TRBD2,TGTGCCAGCAGCTCCTTGGGGGGGGGGAGCGCAGATACGCAGTATTTT,CASSSLGGGSADTQYF
TRBJ2-5,TRBV6-5,.,.,TGTGCCAGCAGTGAAATAAAGCGGGAAGAGACCCAGTACTTC,CASSEIKREETQYF
TRBJ2-3,TRBV13,few,.,TGTGCCAGCAGCTTAAAACCTGGGGGTACGCAGTATTTT,CASSLKPGGTQYF
TRBJ2-1,TRBV4-1,.,TRBD2,TGCGCCAGCAGCCAAGACAGCGGGGCCTACAATGAGCAGTTCTTC,CASSQDSGAYNEQFF
TRBJ1-6,TRBV27,once,TRBD1,TGTGCCAGCCGGGGACAGGGGGCATATAATTCACCCCTCCACTTT,CASRGQGAYNSPLHF
TRBJ1-1,TRBV7-3,.,.,TGTGCCAGCAGCCCTAGCCCCGGGAGCGGGGCTTTCTTT,CASSPSPGSGAFF
TRBJ2-2,TRBV27,.,TRBD1,TGTGCCAGCAGTTCCCCTATGACAGGGTACACCGGGGAGCTGTTTTTT,CASSSPMTGYTGELFF
TRBJ2-7,TRBV20-1,.,TRBD1,TGCAGTGCTGAGGGCAGCAGGGGGTACGAGCAGTACTTC,CSAEGSRGYEQYF
TRBJ2-3,TRBV7-9,.,TRBD2,TGTGCCAGCAGCTTACGCGGGGGGCCCACAGATACGCAGTATTTT,CASSLRGGPTDTQYF
TRBJ1-1,TRBV11-2,.,.,TGTGCCAGCAGTGGACAGTTTAACACTGAGGCTTTCTTT,CASSGQFNTEAFF
TRBJ2-3,TRBV12-3/TRBV12-4,.,.,TGTGCCAGCAGTCCCTTTAAGGTCAGCACAGATACGCAGTATTTT,CASSPFKVSTDTQYF
TRBJ1-1,TRBV4-2,few,.,TGTGCCAGCAGCCAAGATCTATTCGTTACAGGTAACACTGAAGCTTTCTTT,CASSQDLFVTGNTEAFF
TRBJ1-2,TRBV7-3,many,.,TGTGCCAGCAGCCTCTCCCGAGGGAATGGCTACACCTTC,CASSLSRGNGYTF
TRBJ2-7,TRBV19,.,.,TGTGCCAGTAGTTTTAGGACAGTCCGATCCTACGAGCAGTACTTC,CASSFRTVRSYEQYF
TRBJ1-5,TRBV12-3/TRBV12-4,.,TRBD1,TGTGCCAGCAGACGGACAGGGGGTGGAAGCAATCAGCCCCAGCATTTT,CASRRTGGGSNQPQHF
TRBJ1-2,TRBV6-5,.,.,TGTGCCAGCAGTTACTCCAGCGGGCTTTACTATGGCTACACCTTC,CASSYSSGLYYGYTF
TRBJ1-2,TRBV4-2,.,.,TGTGCCAGCACCTCCGAACCCGCGGGAGGTGGCTACACCTTC,CASTSEPAGGGYTF
TRBJ2-6,TRBV19,.,.,TGTGCCACCCAGGACGGTGGCTCTGGGGCCAACGTCCTGACTTTC,CATQDGGSGANVLTF
TRBJ2-7,TRBV11-2,many,.,TGTGCCAGCAGCTTATTGAGGACAAGCTACGAGCAGTACTTC,CASSLLRTSYEQYF
TRBJ2-7,TRBV6-5,.,TRBD1,TGTGCCAGCAGTGCCTCGACAGGGGGTAACTACGAGCAGTACTTC,CASSASTGGNYEQYF
TRBJ2-3,TRBV7-2,few,TRBD2,TGTGCCAGCAGCTTAATTTGGGGGGTAGCGGGGGCCCACACAGATACGCAGTATTTT,CASSLIWGVAGAHTDTQYF
TRBJ2-5,TRBV2,.,TRBD1,TGTGCCAGCACCAGGGACAGGGCTGAGGCCCAGTACTTC,CASTRDRAEAQYF
TRBJ1-1,TRBV6-6,.,.,TGTGCCAGCAGTTACGGAAACCCCCCAGAAGCTTTCTTT,CASSYGNPPEAFF
TRBJ2-1,TRBV7-2,few,TRBD2,TGTGCCAGCAGCTCGGGGGGTCTCACCTACAATGAGCAGTTCTTC,CASSSGGLTYNEQFF
TRBJ2-3,TRBV4-1,.,.,TGCGCCAGCAGCCAAGAACCCAGCACAGATACGCAGTATTTT,CASSQEPSTDTQYF
TRBJ2-5,TRBV3-1,few,.,TGTGCCAGCAGCCAAGAAGTTGGGCGAGAGACCCAGTACTTC,CASSQEVGRETQYF
TRBJ2-3,TRBV3-1,.,TRBD2,TGTGCCAGCAGCCCGACTAGCGGGGCTTGGAGGACAGATACGCAGTATTTT,CASSPTSGAWRTDTQYF
TRBJ2-3,TRBV7-2,.,.,TGTGCCAGCAGCAAGGAGGGCGGCGGGATTCTGCCGCAGTATTTT,CASSKEGGGILPQYF
TRBJ2-1,TRBV11-2,.,.,TGTGCCAGCAGCTCCGAAAGGGCAGAGCAGTTCTTC,CASSSERAEQFF
TRBJ2-3,TRBV25-1,few,.,TGTGCCAGCAGTGGGCGGAGGAACACAGATACGCAGTATTTT,CASSGRRNTDTQYF